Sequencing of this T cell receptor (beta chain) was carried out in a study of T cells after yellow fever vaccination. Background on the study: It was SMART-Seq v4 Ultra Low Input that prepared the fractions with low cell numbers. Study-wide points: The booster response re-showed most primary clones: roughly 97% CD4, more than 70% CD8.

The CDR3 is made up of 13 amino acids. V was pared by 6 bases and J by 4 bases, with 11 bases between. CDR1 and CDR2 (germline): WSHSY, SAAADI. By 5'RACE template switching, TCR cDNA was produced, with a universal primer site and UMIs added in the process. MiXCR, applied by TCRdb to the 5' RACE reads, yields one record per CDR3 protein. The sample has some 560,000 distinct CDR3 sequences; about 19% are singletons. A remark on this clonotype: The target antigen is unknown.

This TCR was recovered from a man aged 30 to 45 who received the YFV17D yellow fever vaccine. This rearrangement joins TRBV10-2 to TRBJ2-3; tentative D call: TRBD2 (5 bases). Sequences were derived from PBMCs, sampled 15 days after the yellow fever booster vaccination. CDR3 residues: CASRDYLPDTQYF. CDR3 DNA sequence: TGCGCCAGCAGAGACTATCTGCCAGATACGCAGTATTTT.